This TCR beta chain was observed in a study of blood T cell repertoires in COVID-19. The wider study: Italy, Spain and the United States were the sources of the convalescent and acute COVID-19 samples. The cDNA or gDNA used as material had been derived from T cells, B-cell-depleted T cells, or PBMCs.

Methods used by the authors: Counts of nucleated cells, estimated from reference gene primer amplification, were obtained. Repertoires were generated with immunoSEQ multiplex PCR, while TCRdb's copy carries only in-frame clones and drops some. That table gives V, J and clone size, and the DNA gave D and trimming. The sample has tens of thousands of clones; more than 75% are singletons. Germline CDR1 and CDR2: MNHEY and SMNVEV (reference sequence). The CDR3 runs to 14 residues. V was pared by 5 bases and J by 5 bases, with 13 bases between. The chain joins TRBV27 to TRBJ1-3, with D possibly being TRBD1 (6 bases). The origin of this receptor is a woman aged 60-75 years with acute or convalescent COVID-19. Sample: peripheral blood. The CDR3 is CASSPRGYRNTIYF. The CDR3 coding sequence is TGTGCCAGCAGTCCCAGGGGTTACAGAAACACCATATATTTT.